These 24 T cell receptor beta chains were sequenced from one sample in a study of cytotoxic CD8 clonotypes in ibrutinib-treated CLL. The assay was immunoSEQ multiplex PCR, and TCRdb's table has in-frame clones only and misses some. This table has fewer than 45,000 clones, approximately 45% appearing once. This specimen was PBMCs, taken before ibrutinib treatment. These receptors were taken from a human donor with chronic lymphocytic leukemia.

This clone showed up just a few times. CDR3 region: CASSPDITRNEKLFF. The CDR3 DNA reads as TGCGCCAGCAGCCCCGACATTACCCGGAATGAAAAACTGTTTTTT. The rearrangement uses TRBV4-1 and TRBJ1-4; D unclear. Germline V gives CDR1 MGHRA, CDR2 YSYEKL. The CDR3 has 15 amino acids. Trimming stripped 4 bases from V and 5 bases from J, with 14 bases between.

The chain combines TRBV10-2 with TRBJ2-2, with 7 bases identical to TRBD2. This CDR3 has 15 amino acids. The junction had 6 bases not matched to a gene; V was cut back by 4 bases and J by 4 bases. CDR1 and CDR2 from the germline V gene are WSHSY and SAAADI. CDR3 sequence (DNA): TGCGCCAGCAGTGCGACTAGCTCGGTCACCGGGGAGCTGTTTTTT. This sequence encodes CASSATSSVTGELFF.

This chain connects TRBV5-6 to TRBJ2-3; 10 bases fit TRBD1. CDR3 length equals 13 residues. V lost 4 bases, J lost 6 bases, and 2 bases stayed unmatched. Germline CDR1 is SGHDT and CDR2 is YYEEEE. Written as DNA, the CDR3 is TGTGCCAGCAGCATGACAGGGGGCGATACGCAGTATTTT. It yields the protein CASSMTGGDTQYF.

This clone is a singleton in its sample. The J gene is TRBJ1-2, the V gene TRBV7-2; D is possibly TRBD1 (5 bases). CDR1 is SGHTA and CDR2 is FQGNSA in the germline V gene. This CDR3 spans 14 amino acids. V was shortened by 2 bases and J by 7 bases, with 14 bases between the two germline ends. Written as DNA, the CDR3 is TGTGCCAGCAGCTTATTCGAAGGGGTCGGTGGCTACACCTTC. This gives the protein CASSLFEGVGGYTF.

The V call is TRBV5-1, the J call TRBJ2-6; D gene unclear. V was shortened by 4 bases and J by 0 bases, with 11 bases between the two germline ends. This CDR3 has 16 amino acids. Per germline, CDR1 SGHRS and CDR2 YFSETQ. CDR3 amino acids: CASSLHRGSGANVLTF. The CDR3 DNA follows: TGCGCCAGCAGCCTACATCGCGGCTCTGGGGCCAACGTCCTGACTTTC. The complete variable domain, with remaining parts taken from reference TRBV5-1 and TRBJ2-6, reads KAGVTQTPRYLIKTRGQQVTLSCSPISGHRSVSWYQQTPGQGLQFLFEYFSETQRNKGNFPGRFSGRQFSNSRSEMNVSTLELGDSALYLCASSLHRGSGANVLTFGAGSRLTVL.

This clone turned up a few times. The rearrangement links TRBV6-1 to TRBJ1-4; 8 bases are a match to TRBD1. CDR1 and CDR2 from the germline V gene are MNHNS and SASEGT. The CDR3 sequence is 13 residues long. The junction had 2 bases not matched to a gene; V was cut back by 6 bases and J by 5 bases. The CDR3 sequence: CASSHRGNEKLFF. The CDR3 nucleotides read TGTGCCAGCAGCCACAGGGGGAATGAAAAACTGTTTTTT.

The chain is built from TRBV5-1 and TRBJ1-2; no clear D. The ends were cut back, 6 bases at V and 6 bases at J, with 15 bases in the middle. Germline-derived CDR1 and CDR2 are SGHRS and YFSETQ. CDR3 length equals 13 residues. The CDR3 reads CASTYEGRDGYTF. The CDR3 nucleotides read TGCGCCAGCACATACGAGGGTAGGGATGGCTACACCTTC.

This clone was observed a handful of times. V gene TRBV6-5 combines with J gene TRBJ1-4, with 7 bases fitting TRBD1. The CDR3 is 14 residues long. Trimming removed 4 bases from V and 8 bases from J; junction bases left unmatched: 7. Germline V gene data show CDR1 as MNHEY and CDR2 as SVGAGI. The CDR3 protein is CASSSGTEGEKLFF. The CDR3, as DNA: TGTGCCAGCAGTTCCGGGACAGAAGGCGAAAAACTGTTTTTT.

V is TRBV19 and J is TRBJ1-1; 8 bases agree with TRBD1. The junction had 6 bases not matched to a gene; V was cut back by 5 bases and J by 4 bases. The CDR3 covers 14 residues. Looked up from germline, CDR1 is LNHDA and CDR2 is SQIVND (reference sequence). CDR3 DNA: TGTGCCAGTAGTTCAGGACAGGGTAGCACTGAAGCTTTCTTT. Encoded protein: CASSSGQGSTEAFF.

The chain couples TRBV6-5 to TRBJ1-2; a weak D match, TRBD1 (6 bases). This CDR3 spans 12 amino acids. V lost 6 bases to trimming and J lost 8 bases, with 13 bases between them. Germline V gives CDR1 MNHEY, CDR2 SVGAGI. The CDR3 region is CASSNRVNGYTF. In DNA, the CDR3 is TGTGCCAGCAGCAACAGGGTAAACGGCTACACCTTC.

This clone has a handful of counts. V and J are TRBV6-5 and TRBJ1-5; D is ambiguous. CDR3 size: 14 residues. The V end lost 5 bases, the J end lost 3 bases, and 11 bases lay between the germline ends. Germline CDR1 reads MNHEY; CDR2 reads SVGAGI. The CDR3 loop reads CASSRMSSNQPQHF. The CDR3 nucleotides read TGTGCCAGCAGTAGAATGAGCTCCAATCAGCCCCAGCATTTT.

This clone showed up just a few times. The chain recombines TRBV2 with TRBJ1-5, with no clear D. Trimming removed 6 bases from V and 0 bases from J, with 12 bases in between. Germline assignment: CDR1 SNHLY and CDR2 FYNNEI. CDR3 size: 15 residues. The CDR3 region has the DNA TGTGCCAGCAGGGCAGAAAGATATAGCAATCAGCCCCAGCATTTT. Protein: CASRAERYSNQPQHF.

This clone was detected only a few times. The gene calls are TRBV7-6 and TRBJ1-4; no definite D call. CDR1 SGHVS and CDR2 FNYEAQ come from the germline V gene. Trimming took 8 bases from V and 8 from J, leaving 9 bases between them. The CDR3 has 11 amino acids. CDR3 amino acids: CASRAAEKLFF. The CDR3 DNA reads as TGTGCCAGCCGGGCAGCAGAAAAACTGTTTTTT.

This clone appeared once. CDR3 sequence: CASSYGTGINEQFF. Here the CDR3 DNA reads TGTGCCAGCAGTTACGGGACAGGGATCAATGAGCAGTTCTTC. The V gene is TRBV6-5, the J gene TRBJ2-1; TRBD1 agrees at 9 bases. CDR3 length: 14 residues. V lost 2 bases and J lost 6; bases outside the gene matches: 2. CDR1 and CDR2 (germline): MNHEY, SVGAGI.

This clone is labeled medium-sized. V and J are TRBV5-1 and TRBJ2-1; 8 positions match TRBD2. J lost 8 bases, V lost 0 bases, and 13 bases had no gene match. The CDR3 runs 17 residues. CDR1 is SGHRS and CDR2 is YFSETQ in the germline V gene. CDR3 amino acids: CASSLVRTSLFIDEQFF. Here the CDR3 DNA reads TGCGCCAGCAGCTTGGTGAGGACTAGCTTATTTATCGATGAGCAGTTCTTC.

This clone was counted a few times. In nucleotides, the CDR3 is TGTGCCAGCAGTGATTGGGCTGGAAACACCATATATTTT. As protein: CASSDWAGNTIYF. The rearrangement joins TRBV6-1 to TRBJ1-3; the D is unclear. V was clipped by 3 bases and J by 2 bases, with 5 bases between them. The CDR3 is 13 amino acids. Germline values: CDR1 MNHNS, CDR2 SASEGT.

The CDR3 here is CASSDIQGRSGYTF. The CDR3 DNA is TGTGCCAGCAGTGATATACAGGGGCGATCTGGCTACACCTTC. This chain links TRBV6-1 with TRBJ1-2, with 7 bases aligning to TRBD1. V lost 3 bases and J lost 7; bases outside the gene matches: 8. The V gene's germline CDR1 is MNHNS and CDR2 SASEGT. The CDR3 is 14 amino acids.

CDR3 in amino acids: CASSLVDGTYLNTEAFF. The CDR3 DNA sequence: TGTGCCAGCAGCTTAGTAGATGGGACATATCTGAACACTGAAGCTTTCTTT. This chain joins TRBV7-9 and TRBJ1-1; D possibly corresponds to TRBD1 (6 bases). The germline gives CDR1 SEHNR, CDR2 FQNEAQ (reference sequence). Trimming shortened V by 1 base and J by 0 bases, and 15 bases separated the two germline ends. CDR3 length: 17 amino acids.

This clone is judged large. This same CDR3 is encoded by further DNA sequences in the sample. The CDR3 DNA reads as TGTGCCAGTAGTATTCAGAATTCACCCCTCCACTTT. Encoded protein: CASSIQNSPLHF. The chain couples TRBV19 to TRBJ1-6; D unclear. V was clipped by 3 bases and J by 7 bases, with 4 bases between them. CDR3 length: 12 amino acids. CDR1 is LNHDA and CDR2 is SQIVND in the germline V gene (reference sequence). The full variable domain, its missing parts supplied by reference TRBV19 and TRBJ1-6, is DGGITQSPKYLFRKEGQNVTLSCEQNLNHDAMYWYRQDPGQGLRLIYYSQIVNDFQKGDIAEGYSVSREKKESFPLTVTSAQKNPTAFYLCASSIQNSPLHFGNGTRLTVT.

This clone has just a few counts. The chain employs TRBV2 and TRBJ2-5, with unresolved D. This CDR3 has 14 amino acids. V was cut by 8 bases and J by 2 bases, with 15 bases left in between. From germline, CDR1 is SNHLY and CDR2 FYNNEI. CDR3 sequence: CASSNSPRQETQYF. CDR3 DNA sequence: TGTGCCAGCTCAAACTCGCCCAGACAAGAGACCCAGTACTTC.

The chain employs TRBV2 and TRBJ1-1, with D unclear. The CDR3 covers 13 residues. V dropped 7 bases and J dropped 4 bases, with 13 bases sitting between them. Per germline, CDR1 SNHLY and CDR2 FYNNEI. CDR3 sequence (DNA): TGTGCCAGCACAGCAGATCTTGGCACTGAAGCTTTCTTT. This sequence encodes CASTADLGTEAFF.

The DNA for the CDR3 is TGTGCCAGCAGTAAACCGCAAAAAGCTGGTGAGCAGTTCTTC. This gives the protein CASSKPQKAGEQFF. The chain combines TRBV27 with TRBJ2-1, with D unclear. The CDR3 consists of 14 residues. Per germline, CDR1 MNHEY and CDR2 SMNVEV (reference sequence). Between the trimmed V and J ends, which lost 5 bases and 9 bases, there was a span of 17 bases.

This clone was picked up one time. The genes are TRBV28 and TRBJ1-5, with D hard to call. CDR3 length: 15 amino acids. Germline V lookup: CDR1 MDHEN, CDR2 SYDVKM. The V and J ends lost 3 bases and 2 bases respectively, with 11 bases between them. For the CDR3, the DNA is TGTGCCAGCAGTTTCCTGGTGAAGGGCAATCAGCCCCAGCATTTT. Its translation is CASSFLVKGNQPQHF.

The chain recombines TRBV5-6 with TRBJ1-1; D is uncertain. V lost 6 bases and J 7 bases, leaving 22 bases between the germline ends. The CDR3 has 15 amino acids. Germline V gene data show CDR1 as SGHDT and CDR2 as YYEEEE. For the CDR3, the DNA is TGTGCCAGCACTCTCCGTGGGAGCGGGCTTAATGAAGCTTTCTTT. It is translated as CASTLRGSGLNEAFF.